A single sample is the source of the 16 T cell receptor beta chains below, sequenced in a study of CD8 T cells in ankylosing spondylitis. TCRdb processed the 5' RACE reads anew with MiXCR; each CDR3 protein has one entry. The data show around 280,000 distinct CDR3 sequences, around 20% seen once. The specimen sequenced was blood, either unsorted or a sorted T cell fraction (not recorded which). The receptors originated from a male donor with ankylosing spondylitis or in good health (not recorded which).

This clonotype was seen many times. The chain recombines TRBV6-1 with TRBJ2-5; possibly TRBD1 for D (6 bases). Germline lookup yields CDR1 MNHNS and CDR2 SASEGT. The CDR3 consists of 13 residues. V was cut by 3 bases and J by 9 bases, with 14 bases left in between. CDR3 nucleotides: TGTGCCAGCAGTGAGGGACACCGATCAGCCCAGTACTTC. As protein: CASSEGHRSAQYF.

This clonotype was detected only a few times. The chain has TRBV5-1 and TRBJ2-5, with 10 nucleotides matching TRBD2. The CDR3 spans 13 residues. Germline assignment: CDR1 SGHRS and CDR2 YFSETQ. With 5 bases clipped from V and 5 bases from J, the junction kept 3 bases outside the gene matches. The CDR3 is CASRSSGSETQYF. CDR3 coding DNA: TGCGCCAGCAGGTCTAGCGGGAGTGAGACCCAGTACTTC. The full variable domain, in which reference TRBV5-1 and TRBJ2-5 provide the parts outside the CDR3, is KAGVTQTPRYLIKTRGQQVTLSCSPISGHRSVSWYQQTPGQGLQFLFEYFSETQRNKGNFPGRFSGRQFSNSRSEMNVSTLELGDSALYLCASRSSGSETQYFGPGTRLLVL.

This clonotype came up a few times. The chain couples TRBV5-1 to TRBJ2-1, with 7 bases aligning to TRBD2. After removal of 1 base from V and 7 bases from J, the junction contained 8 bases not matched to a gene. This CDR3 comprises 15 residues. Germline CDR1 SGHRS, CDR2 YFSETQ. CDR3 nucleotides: TGCGCCAGCAGCTTGTGGGGGAGGCGGGGGAATGAGCAGTTCTTC. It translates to CASSLWGRRGNEQFF.

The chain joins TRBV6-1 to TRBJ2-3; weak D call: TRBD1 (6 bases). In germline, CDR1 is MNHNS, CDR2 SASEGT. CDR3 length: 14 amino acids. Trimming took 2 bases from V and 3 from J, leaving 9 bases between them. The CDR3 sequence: CASSEFRGTDTQYF. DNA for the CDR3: TGTGCCAGCAGTGAATTCAGGGGTACAGATACGCAGTATTTT.

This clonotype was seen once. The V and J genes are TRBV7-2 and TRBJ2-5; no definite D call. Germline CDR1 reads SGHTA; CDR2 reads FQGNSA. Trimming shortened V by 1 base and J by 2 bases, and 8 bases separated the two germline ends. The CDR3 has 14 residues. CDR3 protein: CASSLVPFQETQYF. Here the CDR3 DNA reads TGTGCCAGCAGCTTAGTACCGTTTCAAGAGACCCAGTACTTC.

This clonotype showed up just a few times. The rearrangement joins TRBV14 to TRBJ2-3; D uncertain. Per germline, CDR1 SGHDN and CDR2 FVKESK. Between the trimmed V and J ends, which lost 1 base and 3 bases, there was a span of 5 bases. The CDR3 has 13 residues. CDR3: CASSQVGTDTQYF. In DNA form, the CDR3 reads TGTGCCAGCAGCCAAGTTGGAACAGATACGCAGTATTTT.

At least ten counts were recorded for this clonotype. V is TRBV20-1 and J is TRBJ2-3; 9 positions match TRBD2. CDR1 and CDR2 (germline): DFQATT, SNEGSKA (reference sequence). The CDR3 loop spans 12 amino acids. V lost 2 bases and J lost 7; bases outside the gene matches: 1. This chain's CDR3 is CSARSSGNTQYF. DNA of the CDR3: TGCAGTGCTAGATCTAGCGGGAATACGCAGTATTTT.

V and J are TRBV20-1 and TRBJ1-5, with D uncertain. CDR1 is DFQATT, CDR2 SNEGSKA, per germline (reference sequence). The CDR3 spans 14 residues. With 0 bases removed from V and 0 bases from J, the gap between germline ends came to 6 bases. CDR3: CSARDKYSNQPQHF. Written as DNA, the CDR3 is TGCAGTGCTAGAGATAAGTATAGCAATCAGCCCCAGCATTTT.

CDR3: CSATKGTGELFF. The CDR3 DNA follows: TGCAGTGCTACCAAGGGCACCGGGGAGCTGTTTTTT. The chain couples TRBV20-1 to TRBJ2-2; D is uncertain. Between the trimmed V and J ends, which lost 4 bases and 4 bases, there was a span of 7 bases. The length of the CDR3 is 12 residues. CDR1 DFQATT and CDR2 SNEGSKA come from the germline V gene (reference sequence).

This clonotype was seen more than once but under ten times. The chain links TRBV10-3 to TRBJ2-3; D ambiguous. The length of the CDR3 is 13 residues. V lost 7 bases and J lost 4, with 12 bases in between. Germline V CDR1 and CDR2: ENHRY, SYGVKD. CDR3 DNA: TGTGCCATCAAAGAAGATGGGGCAGATACGCAGTATTTT. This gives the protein CAIKEDGADTQYF.

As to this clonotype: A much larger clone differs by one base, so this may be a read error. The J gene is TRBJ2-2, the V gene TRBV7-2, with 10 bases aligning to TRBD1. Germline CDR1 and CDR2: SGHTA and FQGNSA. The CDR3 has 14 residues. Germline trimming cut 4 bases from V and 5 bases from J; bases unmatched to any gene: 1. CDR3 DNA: TGTGCCAGCAGCTCGGGACAGGGGACCGGGGAGCTGTTTTTT. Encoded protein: CASSSGQGTGELFF.

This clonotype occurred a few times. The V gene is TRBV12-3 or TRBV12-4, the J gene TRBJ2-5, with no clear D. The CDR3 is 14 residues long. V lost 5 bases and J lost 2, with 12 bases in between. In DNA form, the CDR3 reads TGTGCCAGCAGTCTCTTCGACCCACAAGAGACCCAGTACTTC. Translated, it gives CASSLFDPQETQYF.

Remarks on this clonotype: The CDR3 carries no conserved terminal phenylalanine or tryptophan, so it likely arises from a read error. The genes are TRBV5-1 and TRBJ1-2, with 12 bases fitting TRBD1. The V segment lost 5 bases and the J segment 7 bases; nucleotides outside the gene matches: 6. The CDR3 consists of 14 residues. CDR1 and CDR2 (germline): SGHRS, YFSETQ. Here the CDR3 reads CASRSGTGGSGYTS. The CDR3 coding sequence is TGCGCCAGCAGGTCCGGGACAGGGGGCTCTGGCTACACCTCC.

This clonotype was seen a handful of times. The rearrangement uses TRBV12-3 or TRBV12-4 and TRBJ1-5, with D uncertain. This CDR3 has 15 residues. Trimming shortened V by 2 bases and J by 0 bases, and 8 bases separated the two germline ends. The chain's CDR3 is CASSLTDLSNQPQHF. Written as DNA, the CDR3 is TGTGCCAGCAGTTTAACTGACCTTAGCAATCAGCCCCAGCATTTT.

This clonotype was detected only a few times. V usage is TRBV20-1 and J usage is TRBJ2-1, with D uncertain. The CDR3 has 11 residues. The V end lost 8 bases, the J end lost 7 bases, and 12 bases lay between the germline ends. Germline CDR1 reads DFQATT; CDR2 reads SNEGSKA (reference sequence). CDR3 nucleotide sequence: TGCAGTAGTGGTAGGCCGAATGAGCAGTTCTTC. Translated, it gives CSSGRPNEQFF.

The CDR3 spells CSARRLAGGQGTGELFF. CDR3 in DNA: TGCAGTGCTAGGCGGCTAGCGGGGGGGCAGGGCACCGGGGAGCTGTTTTTT. The V call is TRBV20-1, the J call TRBJ2-2; 12 positions agree with TRBD2. Germline assignment: CDR1 DFQATT and CDR2 SNEGSKA (reference sequence). This CDR3 spans 17 amino acids. Trimming took 3 bases from V and 4 from J; bases not matched to a gene: 9.